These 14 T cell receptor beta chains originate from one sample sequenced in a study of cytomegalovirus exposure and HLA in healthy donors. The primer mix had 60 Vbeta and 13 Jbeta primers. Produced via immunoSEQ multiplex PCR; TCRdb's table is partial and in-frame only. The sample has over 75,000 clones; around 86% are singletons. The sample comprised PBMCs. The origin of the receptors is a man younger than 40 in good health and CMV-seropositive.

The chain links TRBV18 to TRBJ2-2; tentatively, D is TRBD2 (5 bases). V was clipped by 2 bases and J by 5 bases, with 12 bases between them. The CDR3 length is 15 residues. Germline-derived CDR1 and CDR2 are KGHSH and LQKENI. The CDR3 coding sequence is TGTGCCAGCTCACCAATGGGTCGGAGGACCGGGGAGCTGTTTTTT. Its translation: CASSPMGRRTGELFF.

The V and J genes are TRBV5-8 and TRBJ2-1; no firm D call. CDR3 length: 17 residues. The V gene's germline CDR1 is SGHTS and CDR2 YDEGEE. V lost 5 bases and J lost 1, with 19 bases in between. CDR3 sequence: CASSPAGLAFSYNEQFF. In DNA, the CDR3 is TGTGCCAGCAGTCCCGCTGGTTTGGCATTTTCCTACAATGAGCAGTTCTTC.

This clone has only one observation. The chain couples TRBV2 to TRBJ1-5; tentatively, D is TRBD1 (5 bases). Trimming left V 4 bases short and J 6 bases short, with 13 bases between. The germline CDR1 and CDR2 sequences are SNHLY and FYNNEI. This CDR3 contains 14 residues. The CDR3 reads CASSVMAGPQPQHF. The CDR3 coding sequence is TGTGCCAGCAGTGTAATGGCAGGGCCTCAGCCCCAGCATTTT.

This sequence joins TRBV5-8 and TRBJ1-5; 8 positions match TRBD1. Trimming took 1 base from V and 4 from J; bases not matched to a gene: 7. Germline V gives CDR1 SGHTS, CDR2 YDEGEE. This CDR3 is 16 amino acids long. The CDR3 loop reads CASSLYQGADNQPQHF. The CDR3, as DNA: TGTGCCAGCAGCTTGTATCAGGGGGCGGATAATCAGCCCCAGCATTTT.

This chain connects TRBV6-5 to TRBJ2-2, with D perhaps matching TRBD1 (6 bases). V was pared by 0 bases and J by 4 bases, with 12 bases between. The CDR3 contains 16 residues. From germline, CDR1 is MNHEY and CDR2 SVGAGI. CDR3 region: CASSYSGALVTGELFF. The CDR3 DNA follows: TGTGCCAGCAGTTACTCGGGGGCGCTGGTCACCGGGGAGCTGTTTTTT.

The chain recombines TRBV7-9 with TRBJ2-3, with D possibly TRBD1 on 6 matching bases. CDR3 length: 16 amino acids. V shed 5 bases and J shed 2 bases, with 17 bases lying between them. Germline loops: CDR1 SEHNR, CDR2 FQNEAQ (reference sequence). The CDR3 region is CASSPGGGSNTDTQYF. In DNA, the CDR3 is TGTGCCAGCAGCCCCGGTGGGGGCTCCAACACAGATACGCAGTATTTT.

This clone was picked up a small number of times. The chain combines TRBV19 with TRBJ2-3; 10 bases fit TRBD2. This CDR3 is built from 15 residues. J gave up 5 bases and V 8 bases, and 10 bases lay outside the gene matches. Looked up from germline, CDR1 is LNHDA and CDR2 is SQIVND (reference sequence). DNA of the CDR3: TGTGCCAGTGCGGGGCTAGCGGGAGTGGGAGATACGCAGTATTTT. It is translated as CASAGLAGVGDTQYF.

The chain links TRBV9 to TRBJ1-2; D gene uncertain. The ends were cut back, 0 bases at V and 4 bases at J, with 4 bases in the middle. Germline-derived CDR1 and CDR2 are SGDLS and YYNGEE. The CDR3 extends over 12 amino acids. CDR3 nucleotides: TGTGCCAGCAGCGTAGCCAGCTATGGCTACACCTTC. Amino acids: CASSVASYGYTF. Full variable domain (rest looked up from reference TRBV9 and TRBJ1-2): DSGVTQTPKHLITATGQRVTLRCSPRSGDLSVYWYQQSLDQGLQFLIQYYNGEERAKGNILERFSAQQFPDLHSELNLSSLELGDSALYFCASSVASYGYTFGSGTRLTVV.

The CDR3 nucleotides are TGCGCCAGCAGCAAAACGACAGCAACTAATGAAAAACTGTTTTTT. This translates into CASSKTTATNEKLFF. J is TRBJ1-4 and V is TRBV5-1, with TRBD1 as a possible D gene (5 bases). The germline V and J ends were trimmed by 4 bases and 0 bases, with 10 bases remaining between them. Germline loops: CDR1 SGHRS, CDR2 YFSETQ. This CDR3 spans 15 amino acids.

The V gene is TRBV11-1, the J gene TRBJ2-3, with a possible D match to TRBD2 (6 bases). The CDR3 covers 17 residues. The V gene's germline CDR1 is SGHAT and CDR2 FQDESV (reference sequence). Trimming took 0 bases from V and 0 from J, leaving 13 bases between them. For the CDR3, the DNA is TGTGCCAGCAGCTTAGCGATTTTCGGGGGAAGCACAGATACGCAGTATTTT. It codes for CASSLAIFGGSTDTQYF. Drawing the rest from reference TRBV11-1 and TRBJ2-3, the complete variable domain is EAEVAQSPRYKITEKSQAVAFWCDPISGHATLYWYRQILGQGPELLVQFQDESVVDDSQLPKDRFSAERLKGVDSTLKIQPAELGDSAMYLCASSLAIFGGSTDTQYFGPGTRLTVL.

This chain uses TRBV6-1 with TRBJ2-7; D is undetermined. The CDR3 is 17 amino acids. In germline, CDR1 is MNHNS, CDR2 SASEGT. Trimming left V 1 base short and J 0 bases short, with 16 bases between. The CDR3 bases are TGTGCCAGCAGTGAAGGAAGACTGGCGGATTCCTCCTACGAGCAGTACTTC. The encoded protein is CASSEGRLADSSYEQYF.

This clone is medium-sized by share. The CDR3 bases are TGTGCCAGCAGAGCCACAGGGACGACCCAGTACTTC. Protein product: CASRATGTTQYF. The genes are TRBV2 and TRBJ2-5, with TRBD1 as a possible D gene (6 bases). The germline CDR1 and CDR2 sequences are SNHLY and FYNNEI. The germline V and J ends were trimmed by 6 bases and 7 bases, with 12 bases remaining between them. This CDR3 has 12 residues.

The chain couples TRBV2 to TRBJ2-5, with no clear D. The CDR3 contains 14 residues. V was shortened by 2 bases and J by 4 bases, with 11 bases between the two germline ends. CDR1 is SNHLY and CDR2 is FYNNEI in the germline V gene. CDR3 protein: CASSEFRGLETQYF. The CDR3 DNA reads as TGTGCCAGCAGTGAATTCCGAGGTTTAGAGACCCAGTACTTC.

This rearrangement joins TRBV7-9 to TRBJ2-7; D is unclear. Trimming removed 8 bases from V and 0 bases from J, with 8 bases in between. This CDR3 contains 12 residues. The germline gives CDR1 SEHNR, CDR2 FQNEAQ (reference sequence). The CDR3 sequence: CASGTVSYEQYF. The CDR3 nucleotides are TGTGCCAGCGGCACAGTCTCCTACGAGCAGTACTTC.